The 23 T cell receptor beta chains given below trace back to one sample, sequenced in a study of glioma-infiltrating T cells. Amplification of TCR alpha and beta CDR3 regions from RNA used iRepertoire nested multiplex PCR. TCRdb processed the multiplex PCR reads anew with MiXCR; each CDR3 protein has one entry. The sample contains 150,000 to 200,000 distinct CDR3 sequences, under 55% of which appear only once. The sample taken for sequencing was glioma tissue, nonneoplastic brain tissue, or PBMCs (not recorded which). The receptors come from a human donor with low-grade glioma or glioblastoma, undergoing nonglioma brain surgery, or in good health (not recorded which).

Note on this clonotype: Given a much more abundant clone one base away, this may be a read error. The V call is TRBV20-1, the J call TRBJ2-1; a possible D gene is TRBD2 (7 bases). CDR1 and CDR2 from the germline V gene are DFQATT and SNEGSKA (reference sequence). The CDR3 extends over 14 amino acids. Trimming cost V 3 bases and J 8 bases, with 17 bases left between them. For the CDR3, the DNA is TGCAGTGCTAGGACGGGGGGCGCGTTGGATGAGCAGTTCTTC. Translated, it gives CSARTGGALDEQFF.

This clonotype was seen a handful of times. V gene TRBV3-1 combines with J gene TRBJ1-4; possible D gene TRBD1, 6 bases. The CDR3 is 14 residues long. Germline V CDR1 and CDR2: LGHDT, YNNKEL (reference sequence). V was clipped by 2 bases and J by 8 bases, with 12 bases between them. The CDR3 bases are TGTGCCAGCAGCCAACAGGGGTCAGGAGAAAAACTGTTTTTT. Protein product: CASSQQGSGEKLFF.

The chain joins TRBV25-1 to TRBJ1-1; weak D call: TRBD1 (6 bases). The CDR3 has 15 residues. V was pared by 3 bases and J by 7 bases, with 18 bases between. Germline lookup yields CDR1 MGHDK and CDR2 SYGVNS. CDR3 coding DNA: TGTGCCAGCAGTGACCACAGGGTGTTGGTCGATGAAGCTTTCTTT. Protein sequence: CASSDHRVLVDEAFF.

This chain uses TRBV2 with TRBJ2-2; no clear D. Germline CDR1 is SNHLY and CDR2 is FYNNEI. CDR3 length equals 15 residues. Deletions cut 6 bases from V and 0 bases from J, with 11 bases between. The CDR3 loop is CASRALVANTGELFF. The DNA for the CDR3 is TGTGCCAGCAGGGCCCTGGTTGCGAACACCGGGGAGCTGTTTTTT. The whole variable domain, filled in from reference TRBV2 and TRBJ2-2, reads EPEVTQTPSHQVTQMGQEVILRCVPISNHLYFYWYRQILGQKVEFLVSFYNNEISEKSEIFDDQFSVERPDGSNFTLKIRSTKLEDSAMYFCASRALVANTGELFFGEGSRLTVL.

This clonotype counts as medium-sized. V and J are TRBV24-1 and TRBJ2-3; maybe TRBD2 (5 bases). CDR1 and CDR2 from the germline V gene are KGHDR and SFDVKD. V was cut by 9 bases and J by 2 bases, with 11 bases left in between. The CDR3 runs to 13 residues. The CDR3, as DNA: TGTGCCACCGAGGACTGGATCACAGATACGCAGTATTTT. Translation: CATEDWITDTQYF.

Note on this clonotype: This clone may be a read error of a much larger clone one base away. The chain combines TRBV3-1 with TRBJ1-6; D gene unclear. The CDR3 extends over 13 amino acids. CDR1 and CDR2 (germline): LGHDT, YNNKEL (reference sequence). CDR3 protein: CASSQDRNSPLNF. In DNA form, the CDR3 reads TGTGCCAGCAGCCAAGATCGGAATTCACCCCTCAACTTT. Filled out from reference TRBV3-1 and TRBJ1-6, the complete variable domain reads DTAVSQTPKYLVTQMGNDKSIKCEQNLGHDTMYWYKQDSKKFLKIMFSYNNKELIINETVPNRFSPKSPDKAHLNLHINSLELGDSAVYFCASSQDRNSPLNFGNGTRLTVT.

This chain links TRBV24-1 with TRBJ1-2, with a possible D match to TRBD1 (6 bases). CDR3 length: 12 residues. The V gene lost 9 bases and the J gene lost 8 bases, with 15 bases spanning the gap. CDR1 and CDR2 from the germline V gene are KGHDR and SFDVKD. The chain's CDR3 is CATEDRRGGYTF. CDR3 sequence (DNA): TGTGCCACCGAGGACAGAAGGGGAGGCTACACCTTC.

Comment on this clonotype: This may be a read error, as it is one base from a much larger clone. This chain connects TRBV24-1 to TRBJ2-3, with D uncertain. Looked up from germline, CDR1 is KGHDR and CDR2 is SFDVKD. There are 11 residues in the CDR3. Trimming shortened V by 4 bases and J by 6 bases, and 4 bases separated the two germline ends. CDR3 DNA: TGTGCCACCAGTGAGGGGGATACGCAGTATTTT. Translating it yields CATSEGDTQYF.

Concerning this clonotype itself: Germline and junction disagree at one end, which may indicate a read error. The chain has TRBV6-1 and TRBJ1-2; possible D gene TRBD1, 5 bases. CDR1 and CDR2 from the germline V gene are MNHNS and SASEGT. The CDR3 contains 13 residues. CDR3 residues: CASSEGDGLVYPF. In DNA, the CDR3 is TGTGCCAGCAGTGAAGGGGACGGACTAGTCTACCCCTTC.

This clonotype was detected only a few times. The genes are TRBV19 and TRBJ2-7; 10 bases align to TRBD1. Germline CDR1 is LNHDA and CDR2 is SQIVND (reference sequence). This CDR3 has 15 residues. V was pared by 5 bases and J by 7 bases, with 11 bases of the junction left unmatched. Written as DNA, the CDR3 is TGTGCCAGTAGTCCCCCGGGACAGGGGACGGGGGAGCAGTACTTC. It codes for CASSPPGQGTGEQYF.

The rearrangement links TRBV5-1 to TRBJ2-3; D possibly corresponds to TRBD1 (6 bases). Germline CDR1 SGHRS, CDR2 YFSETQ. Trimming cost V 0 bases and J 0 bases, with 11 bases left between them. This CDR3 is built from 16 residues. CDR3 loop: CASSLEGDSSTDTQYF. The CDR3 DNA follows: TGCGCCAGCAGCTTGGAGGGGGATTCTAGCACAGATACGCAGTATTTT. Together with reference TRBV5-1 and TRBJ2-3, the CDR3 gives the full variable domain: KAGVTQTPRYLIKTRGQQVTLSCSPISGHRSVSWYQQTPGQGLQFLFEYFSETQRNKGNFPGRFSGRQFSNSRSEMNVSTLELGDSALYLCASSLEGDSSTDTQYFGPGTRLTVL.

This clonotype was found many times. The CDR3 loop reads CSASQGMGAQETQYF. CDR3 DNA sequence: TGCAGTGCTAGTCAGGGTATGGGGGCGCAAGAGACCCAGTACTTC. The chain joins TRBV20-1 to TRBJ2-5; weak D call: TRBD1 (6 bases). This CDR3 is built from 15 residues. V was cut by 3 bases and J by 2 bases, with 16 bases left in between. CDR1 is DFQATT and CDR2 is SNEGSKA in the germline V gene (reference sequence).

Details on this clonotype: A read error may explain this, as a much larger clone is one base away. The CDR3 sequence: CASSLSGEGVYEQYF. As DNA, the CDR3 is TGTGCCAGCAGTTTATCCGGGGAAGGTGTCTACGAGCAGTACTTC. The chain is built from TRBV28 and TRBJ2-7; tentative D call: TRBD2 (5 bases). CDR3 length equals 15 residues. V dropped 1 base and J dropped 3 bases, with 13 bases sitting between them. Germline assignment: CDR1 MDHEN and CDR2 SYDVKM. The full variable domain, rest sourced from reference TRBV28 and TRBJ2-7, is DVKVTQSSRYLVKRTGEKVFLECVQDMDHENMFWYRQDPGLGLRLIYFSYDVKMKEKGDIPEGYSVSREKKERFSLILESASTNQTSMYLCASSLSGEGVYEQYFGPGTRLTVT.

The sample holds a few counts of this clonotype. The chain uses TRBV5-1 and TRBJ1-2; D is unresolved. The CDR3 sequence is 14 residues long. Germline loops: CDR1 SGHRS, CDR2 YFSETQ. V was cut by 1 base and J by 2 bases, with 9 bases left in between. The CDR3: CASSLSSGNYGYTF. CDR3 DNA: TGCGCCAGCAGCTTGTCATCCGGGAACTATGGCTACACCTTC.

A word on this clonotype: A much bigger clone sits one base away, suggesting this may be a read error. In DNA, the CDR3 is TGCAGTGCTAGAGGGTGGGCAGGGAGCTCCTATAATTCACCCCTCCACTTT. As protein: CSARGWAGSSYNSPLHF. The J gene is TRBJ1-6, the V gene TRBV20-1; TRBD1 is a possible D gene (5 bases). V was trimmed by 1 base and J by 0 bases, leaving 13 bases between them. Germline CDR1 DFQATT, CDR2 SNEGSKA (reference sequence). The CDR3 has 17 residues.

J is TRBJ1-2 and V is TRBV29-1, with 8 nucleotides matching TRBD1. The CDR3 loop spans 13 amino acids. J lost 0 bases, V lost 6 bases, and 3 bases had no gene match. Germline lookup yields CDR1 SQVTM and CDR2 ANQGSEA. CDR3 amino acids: CSVGTGANYGYTF. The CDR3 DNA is TGCAGCGTCGGGACAGGAGCTAACTATGGCTACACCTTC.

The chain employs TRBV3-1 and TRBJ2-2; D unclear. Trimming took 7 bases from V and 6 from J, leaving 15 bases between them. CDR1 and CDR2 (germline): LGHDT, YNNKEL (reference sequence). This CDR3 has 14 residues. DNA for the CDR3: TGTGCCAGCACCCTTATGCCGGGCTCCGGGGAGCTGTTTTTT. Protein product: CASTLMPGSGELFF. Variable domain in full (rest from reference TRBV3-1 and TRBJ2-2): DTAVSQTPKYLVTQMGNDKSIKCEQNLGHDTMYWYKQDSKKFLKIMFSYNNKELIINETVPNRFSPKSPDKAHLNLHINSLELGDSAVYFCASTLMPGSGELFFGEGSRLTVL.

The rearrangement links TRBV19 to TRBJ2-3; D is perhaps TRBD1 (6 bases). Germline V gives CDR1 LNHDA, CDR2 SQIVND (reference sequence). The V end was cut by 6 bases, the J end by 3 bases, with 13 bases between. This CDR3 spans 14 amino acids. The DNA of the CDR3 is TGTGCCAGTAGGGAAACAGGGCGAACAGATACGCAGTATTTT. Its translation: CASRETGRTDTQYF.

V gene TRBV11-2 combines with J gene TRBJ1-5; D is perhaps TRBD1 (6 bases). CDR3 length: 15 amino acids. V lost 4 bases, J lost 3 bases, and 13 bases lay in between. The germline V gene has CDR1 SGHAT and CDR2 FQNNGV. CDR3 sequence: CASSSPDSDNQPQHF. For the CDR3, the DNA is TGTGCCAGCAGCTCCCCGGACAGCGACAATCAGCCCCAGCATTTT.

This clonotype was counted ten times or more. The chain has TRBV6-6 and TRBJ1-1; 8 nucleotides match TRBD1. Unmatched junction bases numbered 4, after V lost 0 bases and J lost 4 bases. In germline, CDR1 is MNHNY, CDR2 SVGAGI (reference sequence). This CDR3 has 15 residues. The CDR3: CASSYSRTGLTEAFF. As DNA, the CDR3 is TGTGCCAGCAGTTACTCGAGGACAGGGCTCACTGAAGCTTTCTTT.

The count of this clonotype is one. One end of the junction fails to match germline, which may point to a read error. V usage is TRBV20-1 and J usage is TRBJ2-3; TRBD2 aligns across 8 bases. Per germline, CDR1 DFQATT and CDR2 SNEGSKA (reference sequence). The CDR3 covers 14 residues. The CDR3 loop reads CSANLAGLTDTRYF. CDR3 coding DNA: TGCAGTGCCAATCTAGCGGGTCTCACAGATACGCGGTATTTT.

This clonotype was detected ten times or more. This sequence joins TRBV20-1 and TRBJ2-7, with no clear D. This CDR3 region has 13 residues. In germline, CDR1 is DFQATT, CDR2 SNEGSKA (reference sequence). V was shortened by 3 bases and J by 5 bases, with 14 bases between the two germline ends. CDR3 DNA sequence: TGCAGTGCTAGTTCCCCCCTAATCCACGAGCAGTACTTC. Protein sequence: CSASSPLIHEQYF.

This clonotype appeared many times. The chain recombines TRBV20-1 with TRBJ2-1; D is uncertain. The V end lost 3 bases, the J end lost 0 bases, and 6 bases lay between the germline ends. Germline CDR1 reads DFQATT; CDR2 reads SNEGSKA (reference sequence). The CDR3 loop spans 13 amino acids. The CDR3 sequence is CSARYNSYNEQFF. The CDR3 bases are TGCAGTGCTAGGTACAACTCCTACAATGAGCAGTTCTTC.